Below, one TCR beta chain is given with its context. Antigen specificity is unknown. The PCR ran on 60 Vbeta and 13 Jbeta primers. Profiled with immunoSEQ multiplex PCR; TCRdb holds only in-frame clones, not every one. The sample shows 190,000 or so clones, around 79% of them seen only once. The CDR3 extends over 15 amino acids. Germline CDR1 SGHDN, CDR2 FVKESK. Trimming left V 4 bases short and J 5 bases short, with 14 bases between. Samples came from healthy bone marrow donors. This sample is part of a study of cytomegalovirus exposure and HLA in healthy donors. General study points: A few chains tied to CMV proved CMV antigen-specific in vitro. Using a false discovery rate of 0.05, a later analysis showed that roughly 16,000 TCR beta sequences were associated with HLA alleles.

Specimen: PBMCs. V is TRBV14 and J is TRBJ1-4; D is perhaps TRBD1 (5 bases). This TCR was sampled from a girl aged 5-17 years in good health and CMV-seropositive. The CDR3 DNA is TGTGCCAGCAGCCCATACACAGGAGCGAATGAAAAACTGTTTTTT. Translating it yields CASSPYTGANEKLFF.